This T cell receptor beta chain was documented in a study of Graves' ophthalmopathy and Graves' hyperthyroidism. The sample holds a few counts of this clonotype. RNA transcripts were the source from which TCR beta CDR3 regions were amplified. First-round RT-PCR used HTBI primers; second-round multiplex PCR followed. TCRdb processed the multiplex PCR reads anew with MiXCR; each CDR3 protein has one entry. The sample lists roughly 420,000 distinct CDR3 sequences, around 20% occurring once. Trimming took off 2 bases at V and 4 bases at J, with 20 bases between the two ends. The CDR3 has 18 residues. Germline-derived CDR1 and CDR2 are SGHAT and FQNNGV.

The specimen was peripheral blood. The receptor's source is a woman in her late teens or twenties with stable Graves' hyperthyroidism. This rearrangement joins TRBV11-2 to TRBJ2-2; D unclear. CDR3 sequence reads: CASSLYTNPRFGTGELFF. CDR3 DNA: TGTGCCAGCAGCTTATACACTAACCCCCGTTTCGGCACCGGGGAGCTGTTTTTT.